The present entry profiles one T cell receptor beta chain with its context. With V trimmed by 5 bases and J by 0 bases, 8 bases remained unmatched. The CDR3 is 18 residues long. The germline gives CDR1 SGHVS, CDR2 FQNEAQ. Authors' data handling: Researchers report that nucleated cell counts were estimated from reference gene primer amplification. Repertoires were generated with immunoSEQ multiplex PCR, while TCRdb's copy carries only in-frame clones and drops some. The DNA was the basis for D and trimming; V, J and clone size are from that table. The sample shows around 150,000 clones, about 80% of them seen only once. The entry originates in a study of blood T cell repertoires in COVID-19. At the level of the study: Sites across the United States, Italy and Spain contributed samples from acute and convalescent COVID-19.

Two negative PCRs, clearance, or symptom resolution had been documented for recovered Cohort 3 donors. This rearrangement joins TRBV7-8 to TRBJ2-3; 13 nucleotides match TRBD2. The sequence derives from a woman aged 55-69 years who had recovered from COVID-19. The sample was PBMCs or T cells enriched from blood (not recorded which). In nucleotides, the CDR3 is TGTGCCAGCAGCCCTCGACTAGCGGGGGGTCTTAGCACAGATACGCAGTATTTT. Its translation is CASSPRLAGGLSTDTQYF.